These T cell receptor beta chains were read from a single sample in a study of cytomegalovirus exposure and HLA in healthy donors. The method was immunoSEQ multiplex PCR; TCRdb's version includes in-frame clones alone and lacks a portion of them. Of about 98,000 clones listed, approximately 87% are singletons. Sequencing input: PBMCs. These receptors were obtained from a man aged 35-49 years in good health and CMV-seronegative. CDR3s include the opening cysteine and the closing phenylalanine or tryptophan. The D gene is left open where the match is weak. The size field is filled for only some rows; it gives once, few, many or a size class.

>TRBV27|NA|NA|TRBJ2-3
CATRKQVVTDTQYF
TGTGCCACCAGGAAACAGGTGGTCACAGATACGCAGTATTTT
>TRBV7-7|NA|NA|TRBJ2-2
CASSLVPRDKHTGELFF
TGTGCTAGCAGCTTAGTCCCCCGGGACAAACACACCGGGGAGCTGTTTTTT
>TRBV18|NA|TRBD1|TRBJ1-4
CASSGTGVSTNEKLFF
TGTGCCAGCTCCGGGACAGGGGTATCAACTAATGAAAAACTGTTTTTT
>TRBV29-1|NA|NA|TRBJ2-7
CSVGLSYEQYF
TGCAGCGTGGGACTGTCCTACGAGCAGTACTTC
>TRBV18|once|NA|TRBJ2-7
CASSPYGSDSGEQYF
TGTGCCAGCTCACCATACGGATCGGACTCGGGGGAGCAGTACTTC
>TRBV7-8|once|TRBD1|TRBJ2-1
CASSRWDSTRNEQFF
TGTGCCAGCAGTCGCTGGGACAGTACACGCAATGAGCAGTTCTTC
>TRBV6-5|NA|TRBD1|TRBJ2-5
CASSLIRTGGGETQYF
TGTGCCAGCAGTTTGATACGGACAGGGGGAGGGGAGACCCAGTACTTC
>TRBV2|NA|NA|TRBJ1-6
CASSDRVGNSPLHF
TGTGCCAGCAGTGACAGGGTGGGGAATTCACCCCTCCACTTT
>TRBV27|NA|NA|TRBJ1-1
CASSLRQELEAFF
TGTGCCAGCAGTTTAAGGCAGGAACTTGAAGCTTTCTTT
>TRBV6-5|NA|TRBD2|TRBJ2-7
CASSYASGGVTYEQYF
TGTGCCAGCAGTTACGCTAGCGGGGGGGTAACCTACGAGCAGTACTTC
>TRBV5-1|NA|NA|TRBJ1-3
CASSPSGQPHSGNTIYF
TGCGCCAGCAGTCCCAGTGGACAGCCCCACTCTGGAAACACCATATATTTT
>TRBV2|NA|TRBD1|TRBJ2-2
CASRDRALDTGELFF
TGTGCCAGCAGGGACAGGGCGTTGGACACCGGGGAGCTGTTTTTT
>TRBV7-9|NA|NA|TRBJ1-2
CASSLGDYHPDGYTF
TGTGCCAGCAGCTTAGGTGACTATCATCCAGATGGCTACACCTTC
>TRBV14|NA|NA|TRBJ2-3
CASRSSGVDTQYF
TGTGCCAGCAGATCGAGCGGTGTGGATACGCAGTATTTT
>TRBV6-5|NA|NA|TRBJ2-7
CASSRSGGIPYEQYF
TGTGCCAGCAGTCGGTCTGGGGGGATACCCTACGAGCAGTACTTC